The text below deals with one T cell receptor (beta chain). Clones were sequenced by immunoSEQ multiplex PCR, and TCRdb holds only the in-frame ones, with some missing. This sample has under 75,000 clones, with around 80% found just once. This entry belongs to a study of blood T cell repertoires in COVID-19. V gave up 1 base and J gave up 10 bases, with 11 bases separating them. Germline assignment: CDR1 LNHDA and CDR2 SQIVND (reference sequence). The CDR3 runs 14 residues. Sequenced sample: peripheral blood. The chain uses TRBV19 and TRBJ1-6; D is undetermined. This TCR was sampled from a man of 80 years or more with acute or convalescent COVID-19. The CDR3 DNA follows: TGTGCCAGTAGTATAGGGGGAGAAAGGTCACCCCTCCACTTT. Encoded protein: CASSIGGERSPLHF. The full variable domain, with the rest looked up from reference TRBV19 and TRBJ1-6, is DGGITQSPKYLFRKEGQNVTLSCEQNLNHDAMYWYRQDPGQGLRLIYYSQIVNDFQKGDIAEGYSVSREKKESFPLTVTSAQKNPTAFYLCASSIGGERSPLHFGNGTRLTVT.